This section outlines one T cell receptor beta chain sequence together with its context. Antigen: not known. This sample was included in a study of CXCR3-negative and CXCR3-positive naive CD8 T cells. As for the study in general: Libraries each contributed about 1.5 +/- 0.3 million TRB reads, for about 150 million in total.

In preparing the TRB cDNA libraries, 5' RACE with UMI labels was used. TCRdb reprocessed the 5' RACE reads; each CDR3 protein has one entry and no DNA is given. Seen in this sample are approximately 100,000 distinct CDR3 sequences; the ten most common clones hold about 1%. Regarding the study as a whole: CXCR3-positive naive cells carried more hydrophobic TRB CDR3s than CXCR3-negative ones. In both naive subsets diversity was comparably high, whereas memory CD8+ cells showed much lower diversity.

The CDR3 spans 12 residues. The germline CDR1 and CDR2 sequences are ENHRY and SYGVKD. This chain joins TRBV10-3 and TRBJ1-1. The TCR comes from a human donor in good health. Some clones in this sample may be carry-over from other donors' samples. The sample taken for sequencing was naive CXCR3+ CD8+ T cells from blood. Subset defined: CD45RO-CCR7+CD27+CD95- naive CD8+ T cells expressing CXCR3 (TNR3+). The CDR3 is CAIKEVHTEAFF.